The clone carrying this T cell receptor (beta chain) has only one observation. Germline V gene lookup returns CDR1 SGHNT and CDR2 YENEEA. With 6 bases clipped from V and 1 base from J, the junction kept 7 bases outside the gene matches. The CDR3 is 15 amino acids. The data were obtained in a study of technical replicates of blood from a few donors. Some clones are missing from TCRdb's copy, which holds only in-frame ones; the method was immunoSEQ multiplex PCR. The sample comprises roughly 70,000 clones, around 93% of which are singletons, and approximately 0.27% rests with the top ten. This sequence originates from a human donor in good health. The specimen was T cells isolated from PBMCs. V and J are TRBV11-3 and TRBJ2-7; 9 bases fit TRBD2. The DNA of the CDR3 is TGTGCCAGCAGTCTCCCGGGACTAGCTTCCTACGAGCAGTACTTC. Encoded protein: CASSLPGLASYEQYF.